This entry lists 25 T cell receptor beta chains sequenced from one sample in a study of CXCR3-negative and CXCR3-positive naive CD8 T cells. No antigens are known for them. Points from the study as a whole: A higher hydrophobicity marked the TRB CDR3s of CXCR3-positive naive cells versus CXCR3-negative naive cells.

TRB cDNA was prepared as libraries by UMI-labeled 5' RACE. TCRdb reprocessed the 5' RACE reads, with one entry per CDR3 protein and no DNA. The repertoire shows approximately 100,000 distinct CDR3 sequences; the top ten hold more than 0.3%. Sample: naive CXCR3+ CD8+ T cells from blood. Subset noted: CD45RO-CCR7+CD27+CD95- naive CD8+ T cells expressing CXCR3 (TNR3+). These receptors came from a human donor in good health. Some clones in this sample may be carry-over from other donors' samples.

CDR3 protein: CASSVNTEAFF. This chain joins TRBV19 and TRBJ1-1. Germline CDR1 reads LNHDA; CDR2 reads SQIVND (reference sequence). This CDR3 spans 11 amino acids. Using reference TRBV19 and TRBJ1-1 for the parts outside the CDR3, the full variable domain is DGGITQSPKYLFRKEGQNVTLSCEQNLNHDAMYWYRQDPGQGLRLIYYSQIVNDFQKGDIAEGYSVSREKKESFPLTVTSAQKNPTAFYLCASSVNTEAFFGQGTRLTVV.

The chain carries TRBV7-9 and TRBJ2-3; the D call of TRBD2 rests on TCRdb alone, since no DNA is present to check it. The CDR3 is 17 amino acids. Looked up from germline, CDR1 is SEHNR and CDR2 is FQNEAQ (reference sequence). The CDR3: CASSTVWTAGGTDTQYF.

The chain carries TRBV11-2 and TRBJ1-2. CDR1 SGHAT and CDR2 FQNNGV come from the germline V gene. The CDR3 loop spans 18 amino acids. CDR3 loop: CASSPRALPSPGGRGYTF. Based on the CDR3 plus reference TRBV11-2 and TRBJ1-2, the full variable domain is EAGVAQSPRYKIIEKRQSVAFWCNPISGHATLYWYQQILGQGPKLLIQFQNNGVVDDSQLPKDRFSAERLKGVDSTLKIQPAKLEDSAVYLCASSPRALPSPGGRGYTFGSGTRLTVV.

The chain has TRBV5-6 and TRBJ1-3; no DNA is available, so the TRBD1 call from TCRdb remains unchecked. This CDR3 is 14 amino acids long. Germline V gene lookup returns CDR1 SGHDT and CDR2 YYEEEE. The CDR3 sequence is CASSYGGSGNTIYF.

V is TRBV12-3 or TRBV12-4 and J is TRBJ2-3; TCRdb calls TRBD2, which cannot be checked without DNA. The CDR3 sequence is 19 residues long. The CDR3 spells CASSREGLPYLSSTDTQYF.

The rearrangement links TRBV29-1 to TRBJ1-2; the TRBD1 assignment by TCRdb is unverifiable without DNA. CDR1 is SQVTM and CDR2 is ANQGSEA in the germline V gene. CDR3 length equals 15 residues. This CDR3 reads CSVEGTGQEPYGYTF.

The J gene is TRBJ2-5, the V gene TRBV28; TCRdb's D call of TRBD1 is untestable without DNA. The length of the CDR3 is 15 residues. Germline CDR1 and CDR2: MDHEN and SYDVKM. CDR3 protein: CASSVPFPLQETQYF. The complete variable domain, with remaining parts taken from reference TRBV28 and TRBJ2-5, reads DVKVTQSSRYLVKRTGEKVFLECVQDMDHENMFWYRQDPGLGLRLIYFSYDVKMKEKGDIPEGYSVSREKKERFSLILESASTNQTSMYLCASSVPFPLQETQYFGPGTRLLVL.

This chain links TRBV30 with TRBJ1-1. The CDR3 is 13 amino acids. The germline V gene has CDR1 GTSNPN and CDR2 SVGIG (reference sequence). CDR3 sequence: CAWSVEEDTEAFF.

The J gene is TRBJ2-7, the V gene TRBV11-2. Germline V CDR1 and CDR2: SGHAT, FQNNGV. CDR3 size: 12 residues. Here the CDR3 reads CASSFVAVEQYF.

The genes are TRBV2 and TRBJ2-1; the D call of TRBD1 rests on TCRdb alone, since no DNA is present to check it. The germline gives CDR1 SNHLY, CDR2 FYNNEI. There are 13 residues in the CDR3. The CDR3 reads CASEGARGNEQFF.

V gene TRBV7-6 combines with J gene TRBJ2-7; TCRdb proposes TRBD1, but this gene call is untestable without DNA. Germline V gene data show CDR1 as SGHVS and CDR2 as FNYEAQ. The CDR3 has 15 residues. CDR3 region: CASSLTRDRYYEQYF.

V and J are TRBV13 and TRBJ1-5. Germline CDR1 PRHDT, CDR2 FYEKMQ (reference sequence). The CDR3 is 15 residues long. The CDR3 region is CASSSTADFNQPQHF.

The chain has TRBV7-9 and TRBJ2-3. CDR3 length: 12 residues. The germline V gene encodes CDR1 SEHNR and CDR2 FQNEAQ (reference sequence). This chain's CDR3 is CASSHSGDTQYF.

V and J are TRBV7-9 and TRBJ2-7. From germline, CDR1 is SEHNR and CDR2 FQNEAQ (reference sequence). This CDR3 contains 13 residues. CDR3 loop: CASSADGDYEQYF. The variable domain in full, completed from reference TRBV7-9 and TRBJ2-7, reads DTGVSQNPRHKITKRGQNVTFRCDPISEHNRLYWYRQTLGQGPEFLTYFQNEAQLEKSRLLSDRFSAERPKGSFSTLEIQRTEQGDSAMYLCASSADGDYEQYFGPGTRLTVT.

V usage is TRBV28 and J usage is TRBJ2-3. The CDR3 sequence is 13 residues long. Germline V CDR1 and CDR2: MDHEN, SYDVKM. The CDR3 sequence is CASSPRRTDTQYF.

The chain couples TRBV4-3 to TRBJ2-7; TCRdb calls TRBD1, which cannot be checked without DNA. There are 14 residues in the CDR3. CDR1 is LGHNA, CDR2 YSLEER, per germline. CDR3: CASSQVRGLNEQYF.

V gene TRBV12-3 or TRBV12-4 combines with J gene TRBJ1-2. This CDR3 comprises 15 residues. The CDR3 region is CASSPSLTPLYGYTF.

The chain is built from TRBV7-6 and TRBJ2-4; TCRdb names TRBD1, which stays unverified in the absence of DNA. Per the germline V gene, CDR1 is SGHVS and CDR2 is FNYEAQ. This CDR3 has 16 amino acids. This CDR3 reads CASSLTRDTPGDIQYF. Full variable domain (remainder filled in from reference TRBV7-6 and TRBJ2-4): GAGVSQSPRYKVTKRGQDVALRCDPISGHVSLYWYRQALGQGPEFLTYFNYEAQQDKSGLPNDRFSAERPEGSISTLTIQRTEQRDSAMYRCASSLTRDTPGDIQYFGAGTRLSVL.

The chain employs TRBV23-1 and TRBJ1-1; the TRBD1 assignment by TCRdb is unverifiable without DNA. TRBV23-1 is an ORF, with its function uncertain. CDR3 size: 15 residues. CDR3 sequence: CAGPPFEDRDTEAFF.

The gene calls are TRBV23-1 and TRBJ2-3. TRBV23-1 is marked as an open reading frame, function uncertain. The CDR3 spans 16 residues. CDR3 region: CASSQFHVSGTDTQYF.

CDR3 loop: CSARDLKGLDTGELFF. V is TRBV20-1 and J is TRBJ2-2. Per germline, CDR1 DFQATT and CDR2 SNEGSKA (reference sequence). The CDR3 covers 16 residues.

V gene TRBV13 combines with J gene TRBJ1-2; the D call from TCRdb, TRBD1, cannot be confirmed without DNA. CDR1 is PRHDT, CDR2 FYEKMQ, per germline (reference sequence). The CDR3 has 13 residues. The chain's CDR3 is CASSSDRNYGYTF.

This chain joins TRBV4-1 and TRBJ2-2; TCRdb's D gene call, TRBD1, goes unchecked for lack of DNA. Germline V gene data show CDR1 as MGHRA and CDR2 as YSYEKL. This CDR3 has 17 amino acids. The CDR3 spells CASSQDDRQGNTGELFF.

The chain links TRBV3-1 to TRBJ2-5; no DNA is available, so the TRBD1 call from TCRdb remains unchecked. Germline CDR1 reads LGHDT; CDR2 reads YNNKEL (reference sequence). The CDR3 is 16 amino acids. CDR3 protein: CASSQAGTGFQETQYF.

The chain combines TRBV6-6 with TRBJ2-2. The CDR3 totals 14 residues. Germline CDR1 MNHNY, CDR2 SVGAGI (reference sequence). The CDR3 protein is CASSVDGNTGELFF.